The 26 T cell receptor beta chains below come from one sample, sequenced in a study of T cell repertoires in cytomegalovirus infection. Their antigens remain unidentified. TCRdb passed the reads through MiXCR, listing each CDR3 protein once. The repertoire holds 650,000 to 850,000 distinct CDR3 sequences, with around 29% as singletons. Material: cultured CD8+ T cells from PBMCs, obtained from culture after CMV antigen stimulation. The receptors here all came from a human donor in good health (CMV status not recorded). Some clones in this sample may be carry-over from other donors' samples.

The rearrangement joins TRBV6-2 or TRBV6-3 to TRBJ1-1; D gene uncertain. Deletions cut 6 bases from V and 4 bases from J, with 9 bases between. The CDR3 has 12 residues. The V gene's germline CDR1 is MNHEY and CDR2 SVGEGT. The CDR3, as DNA: TGTGCCAGCAGCCCTCCTGTCACTGAAGCTTTCTTT. This sequence encodes CASSPPVTEAFF.

The chain has TRBV6-5 and TRBJ1-4, with TRBD1 matching over 7 bases. The CDR3 contains 15 residues. Per the germline V gene, CDR1 is MNHEY and CDR2 is SVGAGI. Trimming took 8 bases from V and 0 from J; bases not matched to a gene: 6. CDR3 residues: CASGPGGATNEKLFF. The CDR3 nucleotides are TGTGCCAGCGGACCAGGGGGAGCAACTAATGAAAAACTGTTTTTT.

This clonotype showed up just a few times. This rearrangement joins TRBV7-3 to TRBJ2-2; D may match TRBD1 or TRBD2 (6 bases each). Trimming took off 4 bases at V and 6 bases at J, with 18 bases between the two ends. The CDR3 runs to 16 residues. Germline loops: CDR1 SGHTA, CDR2 FQGTGA. CDR3 in amino acids: CASSSSPGAMAGELFF. The CDR3, as DNA: TGTGCCAGCAGCTCCTCCCCGGGGGCTATGGCCGGGGAGCTGTTTTTT.

This sequence joins TRBV7-9 and TRBJ2-5; a possible D gene is TRBD1 (6 bases). The CDR3 covers 14 residues. Germline values: CDR1 SEHNR, CDR2 FQNEAQ (reference sequence). V was trimmed by 8 bases and J by 0 bases, leaving 13 bases between them. In nucleotides, the CDR3 is TGTGCCAGCGGTCCGGGACAAAACCAAGAGACCCAGTACTTC. Its translation: CASGPGQNQETQYF.

This clonotype was seen many times. This chain connects TRBV7-6 to TRBJ2-1; 7 nucleotides align to TRBD1. Germline loops: CDR1 SGHVS, CDR2 FNYEAQ. This CDR3 is built from 15 residues. J gave up 0 bases and V 3 bases, and 2 bases lay outside the gene matches. The CDR3 here is CASSFGDSSYNEQFF. The CDR3 DNA follows: TGTGCCAGCAGCTTTGGGGACAGCTCCTACAATGAGCAGTTCTTC.

This clonotype was counted many times. V usage is TRBV27 and J usage is TRBJ1-2; D may be TRBD1 (6 bases). CDR1 and CDR2 (germline): MNHEY, SMNVEV (reference sequence). The length of the CDR3 is 13 residues. V lost 4 bases and J lost 5, with 11 bases in between. CDR3 residues: CASSSGQLYGYTF. CDR3 coding DNA: TGTGCCAGCAGTTCCGGACAGCTTTATGGCTACACCTTC.

The J gene is TRBJ2-1, the V gene TRBV6-5, with 10 positions matching TRBD2. The CDR3 runs to 13 residues. The J segment lost 16 bases and the V segment lost 2 bases, leaving 8 bases of the junction unmatched. The germline V gene encodes CDR1 MNHEY and CDR2 SVGAGI. CDR3: CASSYRSGGPLFF. The DNA of the CDR3 is TGTGCCAGCAGTTACCGTAGCGGGGGGCCTCTCTTCTTC.

This clonotype was seen ten or more times. This sequence joins TRBV7-2 and TRBJ2-7; D is perhaps TRBD1 (5 bases). V lost 3 bases, J lost 0 bases, and 9 bases lay in between. This CDR3 contains 14 residues. Germline loops: CDR1 SGHTA, CDR2 FQGNSA. Written as DNA, the CDR3 is TGTGCCAGCAGCTTGACAGTTCCCTCCTACGAGCAGTACGTC. Encoded protein: CASSLTVPSYEQYV.

This clonotype was counted ten times or more. The chain uses TRBV4-1 and TRBJ1-5, with D possibly matching TRBD1 (5 bases). V lost 1 base and J lost 7, with 8 bases in between. The CDR3 runs to 13 residues. Germline assignment: CDR1 MGHRA and CDR2 YSYEKL. The CDR3 spells CASSQVPGQPQHF. CDR3 nucleotide sequence: TGCGCCAGCAGCCAAGTTCCAGGGCAGCCCCAGCATTTT.

This sequence joins TRBV6-1 and TRBJ2-5, with 9 bases fitting TRBD1. CDR1 and CDR2 (germline): MNHNS, SASEGT. Germline trimming cut 0 bases from V and 5 bases from J; bases unmatched to any gene: 10. This CDR3 contains 17 residues. The CDR3 DNA reads TGTGCCAGCAGTGAAGCCGCATACAGGGGGCAAGGGGAGACCCAGTACTTC. Protein: CASSEAAYRGQGETQYF.

The chain is built from TRBV9 and TRBJ1-6; a possible D gene is TRBD1 (6 bases). The CDR3 has 14 residues. Germline V lookup: CDR1 SGDLS, CDR2 YYNGEE. The V gene lost 5 bases and the J gene lost 6 bases, with 12 bases spanning the gap. CDR3 sequence (DNA): TGTGCCAGCAGTGTGGGAGGGGGTAATTCACCCCTCCACTTT. It encodes CASSVGGGNSPLHF.

The V call is TRBV7-3, the J call TRBJ2-2; tentatively, D is TRBD1 (6 bases). From germline, CDR1 is SGHTA and CDR2 FQGTGA. This CDR3 spans 17 amino acids. V was pared by 5 bases and J by 4 bases, with 20 bases between. In nucleotides, the CDR3 is TGTGCCAGCAGCCCCCGCACAGGGTTTCCGGCCACCGGGGAGCTGTTTTTT. Residues: CASSPRTGFPATGELFF.

This clonotype occurred a few times. The V and J genes are TRBV7-9 and TRBJ2-1; TRBD1 might be the D (7 bases). In germline, CDR1 is SEHNR, CDR2 FQNEAQ (reference sequence). Trimming cost V 1 base and J 7 bases, with 17 bases left between them. CDR3 length: 16 amino acids. The CDR3 DNA follows: TGTGCCAGCAGCTTAGTCCTCCGACAGGGAGGAAATGAGCAGTTCTTC. Translated: CASSLVLRQGGNEQFF. Combining the CDR3 with reference TRBV7-9 and TRBJ2-1 gives the whole variable domain DTGVSQNPRHKITKRGQNVTFRCDPISEHNRLYWYRQTLGQGPEFLTYFQNEAQLEKSRLLSDRFSAERPKGSFSTLEIQRTEQGDSAMYLCASSLVLRQGGNEQFFGPGTRLTVL.

Only a few counts were recorded for this clonotype. The chain is built from TRBV29-1 and TRBJ2-2; TRBD1 matches 8 bases. The junction had 3 bases not matched to a gene; V was cut back by 7 bases and J by 5 bases. The germline gives CDR1 SQVTM, CDR2 ANQGSEA. The CDR3 consists of 12 residues. The CDR3 sequence: CSGDRGTGELFF. The CDR3 nucleotides read TGCAGCGGTGACAGGGGTACCGGGGAGCTGTTTTTT.

The chain uses TRBV9 and TRBJ2-3; 12 bases map to TRBD2. V trimming: 4 bases; J trimming: 1 base; junction bases outside the gene matches: 10. There are 18 residues in the CDR3. Germline CDR1 is SGDLS and CDR2 is YYNGEE. The CDR3 region is CASSLPSSGGAGTDTQYF. For the CDR3, the DNA is TGTGCCAGCAGCCTTCCCTCTAGCGGGGGGGCAGGCACAGATACGCAGTATTTT.

This clonotype was seen only a few times. This chain joins TRBV6-2 or TRBV6-3 and TRBJ2-1; either TRBD1 or TRBD2 may supply D (6 bases each). The CDR3 length is 13 residues. Trimming stripped 3 bases from V and 7 bases from J, with 10 bases between. In germline, CDR1 is MNHEY, CDR2 SVGEGT. CDR3 in amino acids: CASSYWRGNEQFF. In DNA, the CDR3 is TGTGCCAGCAGTTATTGGAGGGGGAATGAGCAGTTCTTC.

A few counts support this clonotype. This rearrangement joins TRBV7-9 to TRBJ2-5; no reliable D call. This CDR3 is built from 16 residues. The V and J ends lost 5 bases and 5 bases respectively, with 21 bases between them. Germline loops: CDR1 SEHNR, CDR2 FQNEAQ (reference sequence). The CDR3 nucleotides are TGTGCCAGCAGCCCCCTGGTAGGACCGAAGAGGGAGACCCAGTACTTC. Translation gives CASSPLVGPKRETQYF.

CDR3 DNA: TGCGCCAGCAGCCAAGGGTACCAACACAACACTGAAGCTTTCTTT. Protein: CASSQGYQHNTEAFF. The chain is built from TRBV4-3 and TRBJ1-1, with D hard to call. Germline CDR1 is LGHNA and CDR2 is YSLEER. V lost 1 base and J 2 bases, leaving 11 bases between the germline ends. The CDR3 covers 15 residues.

This clonotype has ten or more counts. V gene TRBV7-8 combines with J gene TRBJ1-5, with TRBD1 as a possible D gene (6 bases). From germline, CDR1 is SGHVS and CDR2 FQNEAQ. V was trimmed by 5 bases and J by 2 bases, leaving 16 bases between them. The CDR3 runs 16 residues. CDR3 sequence reads: CASSDLTGRGNQPQHF. The CDR3 nucleotides read TGTGCCAGCAGCGATTTGACAGGACGGGGCAATCAGCCCCAGCATTTT.

This clonotype was seen a handful of times. V usage is TRBV20-1 and J usage is TRBJ1-4; TRBD1 agrees at 7 bases. Germline CDR1 and CDR2: DFQATT and SNEGSKA (reference sequence). The junction had 14 bases not matched to a gene; V was cut back by 6 bases and J by 7 bases. The CDR3 loop spans 15 amino acids. CDR3 sequence reads: CSAHDPGGYSEKLFF. The CDR3, as DNA: TGCAGTGCCCACGACCCAGGGGGGTACAGTGAAAAACTGTTTTTT.

This clonotype came up many times. The chain uses TRBV7-3 and TRBJ1-1; D remains unclear. The CDR3 consists of 15 residues. Trimming stripped 3 bases from V and 1 base from J, with 12 bases between. Germline CDR1 is SGHTA and CDR2 is FQGTGA. The CDR3 sequence: CASSFSTVGNTEAFF. DNA of the CDR3: TGTGCCAGCAGCTTCTCGACGGTAGGGAACACTGAAGCTTTCTTT.

The chain carries TRBV7-3 and TRBJ2-3; 13 nucleotides line up with TRBD2. In germline, CDR1 is SGHTA, CDR2 FQGTGA. CDR3 length equals 18 residues. V lost 4 bases to trimming and J lost 3 bases; unmatched junction nucleotides: 10. CDR3: CASSYSRTSGGITDTQYF. The CDR3 nucleotides are TGTGCCAGCAGCTACTCCAGGACTAGCGGGGGTATTACAGATACGCAGTATTTT.

The chain uses TRBV5-4 and TRBJ1-2; 10 bases line up with TRBD1. The germline gives CDR1 SGHNT, CDR2 YYREEE (reference sequence). This CDR3 is built from 16 residues. The ends lost 0 bases at V and 0 bases at J; junction bases unmatched: 2. The CDR3 DNA sequence: TGTGCCAGCAGCTTGGGACAGGGGGCGCCTAACTATGGCTACACCTTC. Translation gives CASSLGQGAPNYGYTF.

This clonotype was counted ten times or more. V usage is TRBV6-5 and J usage is TRBJ1-5; D is uncertain. Germline CDR1 MNHEY, CDR2 SVGAGI. V was shortened by 3 bases and J by 5 bases, with 8 bases between the two germline ends. CDR3 length equals 13 residues. CDR3 protein: CASSYRSYQPQHF. The CDR3, as DNA: TGTGCCAGCAGTTATCGGTCCTATCAGCCCCAGCATTTT.

The gene calls are TRBV4-3 and TRBJ1-1, with D perhaps TRBD1 (5 bases). Germline assignment: CDR1 LGHNA and CDR2 YSLEER. The CDR3 sequence is 14 residues long. V lost 4 bases and J 4 bases, leaving 13 bases between the germline ends. The CDR3 sequence is CASSPQNGGTEAFF. The DNA of the CDR3 is TGCGCCAGCAGCCCTCAAAATGGGGGCACTGAAGCTTTCTTT.

About this clonotype: A much larger clone sits a single nucleotide away, making a read error possible. This chain joins TRBV4-3 and TRBJ1-6; D is perhaps TRBD1 (5 bases). Trimming cost V 2 bases and J 14 bases, with 16 bases left between them. CDR1 and CDR2 (germline): LGHNA, YSLEER. This CDR3 is 14 amino acids long. The CDR3 loop is CASSQILGVETLHF. The CDR3 region has the DNA TGCGCCAGCAGCCAAATTCTAGGGGTCGAGACCCTCCACTTT.